Listed here are 20 T cell receptor beta chains from one sample, sequenced in a study of blood T cell repertoires in COVID-19. Generated by immunoSEQ multiplex PCR, the TCRdb table keeps only in-frame clones and is missing some. The sample records over 250,000 clones, around 90% being singletons. Sequencing was performed on peripheral blood. All receptors derive from a man aged 50 to 60 with acute or convalescent COVID-19.

The rearrangement links TRBV7-9 to TRBJ2-3, with D perhaps TRBD1 (6 bases). The CDR3 is 17 residues long. With 5 bases removed from V and 0 bases from J, the gap between germline ends came to 18 bases. The V gene's germline CDR1 is SEHNR and CDR2 FQNEAQ (reference sequence). The CDR3 nucleotides are TGTGCCAGCAGCCCGACGCAGACAGGAATTAGCACAGATACGCAGTATTTT. This codes for CASSPTQTGISTDTQYF.

In this sample, this clone turned up once. The chain has TRBV6-5 and TRBJ1-5; perhaps TRBD1 as D (6 bases). The CDR3 contains 16 residues. Trimming removed 0 bases at V and 4 bases at J, with 13 bases between. CDR1 is MNHEY and CDR2 is SVGAGI in the germline V gene. As DNA, the CDR3 is TGTGCCAGCAGTTACTCGGGTCAGGGGATAAATCAGCCCCAGCATTTT. It specifies CASSYSGQGINQPQHF.

This clone appeared once. The CDR3 region has the DNA TGTGCCAGCAGCAGAGGGACATCGTACGAGCAGTACTTC. Translation: CASSRGTSYEQYF. V usage is TRBV7-9 and J usage is TRBJ2-7; D may be TRBD1 (6 bases). The CDR3 covers 13 residues. The ends were cut back, 5 bases at V and 4 bases at J, with 12 bases in the middle. Per germline, CDR1 SEHNR and CDR2 FQNEAQ (reference sequence).

This clone was counted a few times. CDR3: CASSLGWTGQETQYF. The CDR3 DNA reads TGTGCCAGCAGTTTGGGATGGACAGGACAAGAGACCCAGTACTTC. The chain is built from TRBV27 and TRBJ2-5, with 7 bases lining up with TRBD1. This CDR3 has 15 amino acids. Germline V gene data show CDR1 as MNHEY and CDR2 as SMNVEV (reference sequence). The V segment lost 3 bases and the J segment 2 bases; nucleotides outside the gene matches: 6.

CDR3 in amino acids: CASSEARGYTF. The DNA for the CDR3 is TGTGCCAGCAGTGAAGCTCGGGGCTACACCTTC. The V gene is TRBV6-1, the J gene TRBJ1-2; D gene unclear. CDR1 and CDR2 from the germline V gene are MNHNS and SASEGT. CDR3 length: 11 residues. V was shortened by 0 bases and J by 8 bases, with 4 bases between the two germline ends.

This clone appeared a single time. CDR3: CASSSGTGNFYGYTF. The DNA of the CDR3 is TGTGCCAGCAGCTCCGGGACAGGAAATTTCTATGGCTACACCTTC. The chain combines TRBV11-2 with TRBJ1-2; 8 nucleotides line up with TRBD1. The ends lost 4 bases at V and 4 bases at J; junction bases unmatched: 8. Germline V gene data show CDR1 as SGHAT and CDR2 as FQNNGV. The CDR3 extends over 15 amino acids.

The rearrangement uses TRBV7-3 and TRBJ1-6; 7 nucleotides align to TRBD1. CDR1 and CDR2 (germline): SGHTA, FQGTGA. The CDR3 has 14 residues. The ends lost 5 bases at V and 8 bases at J; junction bases unmatched: 6. This CDR3 is CASSHGTAYSPLHF. CDR3 DNA sequence: TGTGCCAGCAGCCACGGGACAGCTTATTCACCCCTCCACTTT.

This sequence joins TRBV18 and TRBJ2-3, with D unclear. Trimming cost V 4 bases and J 2 bases, with 13 bases left between them. Germline V gene sequence: CDR1 KGHSH, CDR2 LQKENI. This CDR3 comprises 15 residues. The CDR3 nucleotides are TGTGCCAGCTCACTTGAGACACAACCCACAGATACGCAGTATTTT. It yields the protein CASSLETQPTDTQYF.

The chain carries TRBV19 and TRBJ1-6; maybe TRBD1 (5 bases). Germline CDR1 and CDR2: LNHDA and SQIVND (reference sequence). V was shortened by 4 bases and J by 7 bases, with 20 bases between the two germline ends. This CDR3 region has 17 residues. The CDR3: CASSRRDARELNSPLHF. CDR3 in DNA: TGTGCCAGTAGTAGAAGGGACGCCCGGGAGCTAAATTCACCCCTCCACTTT.

The chain carries TRBV18 and TRBJ1-1; D unresolved. Germline lookup yields CDR1 KGHSH and CDR2 LQKENI. V was pared by 3 bases and J by 3 bases, with 14 bases between. This CDR3 is built from 15 residues. The CDR3 nucleotides are TGTGCCAGCTCACCTAGCCGTTATGTGGACACTGAAGCTTTCTTT. It is translated as CASSPSRYVDTEAFF.

This clone was seen only once. The chain links TRBV5-4 to TRBJ2-1; perhaps TRBD2 as D (7 bases). Trimming shortened V by 0 bases and J by 5 bases, and 12 bases separated the two germline ends. Germline values: CDR1 SGHNT, CDR2 YYREEE (reference sequence). The CDR3 extends over 15 amino acids. Here the CDR3 reads CASSLVRGAHNEQFF. DNA for the CDR3: TGTGCCAGCAGCTTGGTCCGGGGGGCCCACAATGAGCAGTTCTTC.

This clone was counted a single time. V and J are TRBV7-8 and TRBJ2-4; 8 nucleotides agree with TRBD1. V was clipped by 4 bases and J by 10 bases; unmatched bases: 12. Germline V CDR1 and CDR2: SGHVS, FQNEAQ. The CDR3 spans 15 residues. CDR3 nucleotide sequence: TGTGCCAGCAGCTCAACCGGGACAGGACTGAAAATTCAGTACTTC. Its translation: CASSSTGTGLKIQYF. The full variable domain, with the rest looked up from reference TRBV7-8 and TRBJ2-4, is GAGVSQSPRYKVAKRGQDVALRCDPISGHVSLFWYQQALGQGPEFLTYFQNEAQLDKSGLPSDRFFAERPEGSVSTLKIQRTQQEDSAVYLCASSSTGTGLKIQYFGAGTRLSVL.

The chain has TRBV30 and TRBJ1-4; D is possibly TRBD1 (5 bases). Germline CDR1 GTSNPN, CDR2 SVGIG (reference sequence). This CDR3 comprises 20 residues. V was clipped by 1 base and J by 3 bases, with 27 bases between them. The CDR3 DNA is TGTGCCTGGAGTGCCGCAGGGAAAGGATTTTCTCTCGCGGCTAATGAAAAACTGTTTTTT. This sequence encodes CAWSAAGKGFSLAANEKLFF.

This sequence joins TRBV19 and TRBJ1-1; unclear D gene. Trimming left V 5 bases short and J 6 bases short, with 13 bases between. Germline CDR1 LNHDA, CDR2 SQIVND (reference sequence). The CDR3 sequence is 13 residues long. CDR3 coding DNA: TGTGCCAGTAGTCCTCGGGAGGGCTCTGAAGCTTTCTTT. Residues: CASSPREGSEAFF.

The V call is TRBV2, the J call TRBJ1-2; D is ambiguous. This CDR3 has 13 amino acids. The germline CDR1 and CDR2 sequences are SNHLY and FYNNEI. Trimming left V 4 bases short and J 4 bases short, with 10 bases between. CDR3 coding DNA: TGTGCCAGCAGTGTCGCGGGGATCTATGGCTACACCTTC. This encodes CASSVAGIYGYTF.

The genes are TRBV30 and TRBJ2-2, with a tentative D call TRBD1 (6 bases). The germline V gene encodes CDR1 GTSNPN and CDR2 SVGIG (reference sequence). There are 12 residues in the CDR3. The V and J ends lost 1 base and 9 bases respectively, with 9 bases between them. The CDR3 protein is CAWSGGTRELFF. In DNA, the CDR3 is TGTGCCTGGAGTGGGGGGACAAGGGAGCTGTTTTTT.

The rearrangement uses TRBV5-1 and TRBJ2-2; the match to TRBD2 covers 7 bases. The germline gives CDR1 SGHRS, CDR2 YFSETQ. V was clipped by 1 base and J by 5 bases; unmatched bases: 2. The CDR3 spans 14 residues. The CDR3 reads CASSLRTSTGELFF. The DNA of the CDR3 is TGCGCCAGCAGCTTGAGGACTAGTACCGGGGAGCTGTTTTTT. Looking up the rest from reference TRBV5-1 and TRBJ2-2 gives the full variable domain: KAGVTQTPRYLIKTRGQQVTLSCSPISGHRSVSWYQQTPGQGLQFLFEYFSETQRNKGNFPGRFSGRQFSNSRSEMNVSTLELGDSALYLCASSLRTSTGELFFGEGSRLTVL.

The chain has TRBV7-8 and TRBJ2-2; D is perhaps TRBD2 (5 bases). Per the germline V gene, CDR1 is SGHVS and CDR2 is FQNEAQ. Trimming removed 2 bases from V and 3 bases from J, with 19 bases in between. CDR3 length: 18 residues. The CDR3 coding sequence is TGTGCCAGCAGCTTACGGCTAGCCAGTTCCCGAGACACCGGGGAGCTGTTTTTT. It translates to CASSLRLASSRDTGELFF.

The chain carries TRBV3-1 (or the pseudogene TRBV3-2) and TRBJ1-2, with a weak D call TRBD1 (6 bases). V lost 4 bases and J lost 8, with 20 bases in between. The CDR3 is made up of 15 amino acids. The germline V gene has CDR1 LGHDT and CDR2 YNNKEL (reference sequence). This CDR3 reads CASSLEDSLVYGYTF. The CDR3 region has the DNA TGTGCCAGCAGCCTTGAGGACAGCCTTGTGTACGGCTACACCTTC.

The chain combines TRBV11-3 with TRBJ2-5; 9 bases line up with TRBD1. The germline CDR1 and CDR2 sequences are SGHNT and YENEEA. Losses at the gene ends were 1 base for V and 3 bases for J; bases not matched to a gene: 3. This CDR3 is 15 amino acids long. Here the CDR3 reads CASSLGDREEETQYF. CDR3 in DNA: TGTGCCAGCAGCTTAGGGGACAGGGAGGAAGAGACCCAGTACTTC.